This TCR beta chain was identified in a study of T cells in localized non-small cell lung cancer. Clones were read by immunoSEQ multiplex PCR, and TCRdb kept only the in-frame ones, dropping some. Of roughly 1,000 clones detected, roughly 25% appear once; the ten largest clones hold around 9.1%. The study's findings and limits: Tumor trailed uninvolved adjacent lung in T cell clonality, which peaked there. The tumor had only one region sequenced, so heterogeneity remains possible.

Of note for this clone: Its antigen is unknown.

The germline gives CDR1 LGHNT, CDR2 FRNRAP. V lost 0 bases to trimming and J lost 1 base; unmatched junction nucleotides: 2. The CDR3 is 16 residues long. The clonotype was recovered from a woman aged 40 to 75 with stage III squamous cell lung carcinoma. The rearrangement uses TRBV12-5 and TRBJ2-2; the match to TRBD1 covers 7 bases. The sequencing here drew on normal lung tissue next to the tumor, taken before any cancer treatment. As DNA, the CDR3 is TGTGCTAGTGGTTTGGTTTGGACAGGGAACACCGGGGAGCTGTTTTTT. Encoded protein: CASGLVWTGNTGELFF.